This T cell receptor (beta chain) emerged from a study of beta chain features in type 1 diabetes. This clone appeared a few times. What it binds is unknown. Trimming took 3 bases from V and 7 from J, leaving 19 bases between them. This CDR3 has 16 residues. Germline V CDR1 and CDR2: MDHEN, SYDVKM. Expressed TCRB transcripts were sequenced because the entire RNA isolate underwent reverse transcription. This table comes from immunoSEQ multiplex PCR, and its TCRdb copy is limited to in-frame clones, with some not included. The sample includes 240,000 or so clones, over 20% seen only once; the top ten take about 0.027%. Study-wide points: For type 1 diabetes patients, VDJ junctions showed fewer insertions and more deletions. All four CD4+ subsets from Type 1 diabetes patients carried moderately but significantly shorter TCRB CDR3s.

The sequencing sample was made of naive CD4+ T cells from blood. The clonotype comes from a woman in her thirties or forties with type 1 diabetes. This chain links TRBV28 with TRBJ1-5, with a weak D call TRBD1 (6 bases). This CDR3 is CASSLGSGQGRQPQHF. The CDR3 DNA is TGTGCCAGCAGTTTGGGGTCGGGGCAGGGGAGACAGCCCCAGCATTTT.